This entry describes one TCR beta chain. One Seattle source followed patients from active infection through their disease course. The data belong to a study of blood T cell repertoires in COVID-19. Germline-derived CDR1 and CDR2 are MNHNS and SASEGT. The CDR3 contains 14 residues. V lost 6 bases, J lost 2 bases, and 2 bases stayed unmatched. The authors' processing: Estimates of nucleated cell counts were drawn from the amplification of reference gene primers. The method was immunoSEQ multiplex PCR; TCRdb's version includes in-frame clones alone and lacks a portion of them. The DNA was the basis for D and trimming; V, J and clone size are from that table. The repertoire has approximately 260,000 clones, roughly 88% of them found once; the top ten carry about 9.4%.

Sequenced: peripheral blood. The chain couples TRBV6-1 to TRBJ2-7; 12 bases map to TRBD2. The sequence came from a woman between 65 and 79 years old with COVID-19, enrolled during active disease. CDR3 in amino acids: CASRLAGGTYEQYF. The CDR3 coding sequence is TGTGCCAGCAGACTAGCGGGAGGTACCTACGAGCAGTACTTC.